These T cell receptor beta chains were read from a single sample in a study of T cells in Graves' hyperthyroidism and ophthalmopathy. TCRdb itself ran the multiplex PCR reads through MiXCR, one entry per CDR3 protein. The sample has 620,000 or so distinct CDR3 sequences, about 14% seen once; the top ten hold roughly an eighth. Input material: blood. The origin of the receptors is a woman aged 45-65 years with Graves' ophthalmopathy. CDR3s leave out the opening cysteine and the closing phenylalanine or tryptophan.

V gene | CDR3 protein
TRBV7-9 | ASTRTSTGDEQF
TRBV20-1 | SARVGQGAWEETQY
TRBV4-2 | ASSQDGLVGGTDTQY
TRBV7-9 | ASSFGQGIDEQY
TRBV27 | ASSSGLASRETQY
TRBV5-4 | ASSLGGTGGFRQY
TRBV6-2/TRBV6-3 | ASTPVRGVGTDTQY
TRBV19 | ASSIQGANEAF
TRBV7-2 | ASSWNSLSTDTQY
TRBV6-2/TRBV6-3 | ASSYMLETQY
TRBV7-2 | ASSRLVSSYEQY
TRBV7-8 | ASSYGPYREGGTSNQPQH
TRBV7-8 | ASSTKGGARETQY
TRBV9 | ASSVASDSLNSPLH
TRBV24-1 | ATSDTGTTNTGELF
TRBV12-3/TRBV12-4 | ASSFYEFNQPQH
TRBV20-1 | SASIGRGSGYT
TRBV6-2/TRBV6-3 | ASSYGGAGTGELF
TRBV12-3/TRBV12-4 | ASSFSGTETQY
TRBV20-1 | SAIHRDMGNQPQH
TRBV6-1 | ATDYSSYEQY
TRBV29-1 | SVEGIGQETQY
TRBV29-1 | SVGLAETYEQY
TRBV11-3 | ASSLRGALNTGELF
TRBV5-6 | ASSLVASPDGETQY
TRBV27 | ASSSTGGPLEQY
TRBV5-1 | ASSLGTYFEAF
TRBV15 | ATSRAGEGEAF
TRBV6-1 | ASSPKPTGVHEQY
TRBV28 | ASTDQLAGTETQY
TRBV20-1 | SAHIGLAGGPGNEQF
TRBV2 | ASSGFGTAYNEQF
TRBV5-5 | ASSLGLAGIDTQY
TRBV29-1 | SVEPSAGVGIDSNQPQH
TRBV29-1 | SANRESNSYEQY
TRBV27 | ASSLFSDRANQPQH
TRBV15 | ATSRGPGLTSSYEQY
TRBV19 | ASSSTHGTGLGNQPQH
TRBV5-1 | ASSLGTGIGEQY
TRBV7-6 | ASSEEGGPHSPLH
TRBV6-1 | ASTEGRAGRMNTEAF
TRBV25-1 | ASSEYRAYNEQF
TRBV5-1 | ASSPTGTSGTGELF
TRBV5-1 | ASTRTMTSGSGASTDTQY
TRBV29-1 | SVEGHQDRGLPGYT
TRBV9 | ASSVGLALSYEQY
TRBV11-3 | ASSHRQGHYNEQF
TRBV10-3 | AIREHSNQPQH
TRBV28 | ASSSTGGIGYGYT
TRBV19 | ASSIGAGPYEQY
TRBV20-1 | SARDRGWETQY
TRBV11-2 | ASRQLAGGYEQY
TRBV28 | ASSLVQGNQPQH